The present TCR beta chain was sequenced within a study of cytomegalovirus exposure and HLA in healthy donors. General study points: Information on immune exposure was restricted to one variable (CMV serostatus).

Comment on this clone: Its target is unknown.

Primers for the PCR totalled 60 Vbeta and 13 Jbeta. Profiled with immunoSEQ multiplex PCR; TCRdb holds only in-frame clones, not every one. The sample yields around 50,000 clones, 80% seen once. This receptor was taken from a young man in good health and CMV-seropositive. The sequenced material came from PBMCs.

The CDR3 sequence is CASRLTPGRQGKLFF. For the CDR3, the DNA is TGTGCAAGTCGCTTAACGCCCGGGAGACAGGGGAAACTGTTTTTT. V is TRBV12-2 and J is TRBJ1-4; the table names TRBD1, a call not compared with the DNA. TRBV12-2 is labeled a pseudogene. The length of the CDR3 is 15 residues.